The source of this TCR beta chain is a study of blood T cells in healthy people across ages. Points from the study as a whole: Long-lived donors carried more naive CD4+ cells and greater diversity than aged donors.

Worth noting for this clonotype: Its antigen is not known.

The germline CDR1 and CDR2 sequences are LNHNV and YYDKDF (reference sequence). With 0 bases clipped from V and 10 bases from J, the junction kept 14 bases outside the gene matches. The CDR3 has 18 residues. Alongside a J-beta primer mix, a sample-barcoded 5' primer served in a second PCR lasting roughly 7 to 11 cycles. TCRdb re-called the 5' RACE reads with MiXCR, one entry per CDR3 protein. The sample includes 750,000 to 950,000 distinct CDR3 sequences, almost 30% of them seen just once. The same sample was also studied in work on T cells of mothers and their children.

The clonotype comes from a middle-aged woman in good health. The chain joins TRBV15 to TRBJ2-1; 11 bases fit TRBD2. Input material: blood. CDR3 residues: CATSRDLAGGPGLKEQFF. The CDR3 DNA sequence: TGTGCCACCAGCAGAGATCTAGCGGGGGGCCCGGGTTTAAAGGAGCAGTTCTTC.